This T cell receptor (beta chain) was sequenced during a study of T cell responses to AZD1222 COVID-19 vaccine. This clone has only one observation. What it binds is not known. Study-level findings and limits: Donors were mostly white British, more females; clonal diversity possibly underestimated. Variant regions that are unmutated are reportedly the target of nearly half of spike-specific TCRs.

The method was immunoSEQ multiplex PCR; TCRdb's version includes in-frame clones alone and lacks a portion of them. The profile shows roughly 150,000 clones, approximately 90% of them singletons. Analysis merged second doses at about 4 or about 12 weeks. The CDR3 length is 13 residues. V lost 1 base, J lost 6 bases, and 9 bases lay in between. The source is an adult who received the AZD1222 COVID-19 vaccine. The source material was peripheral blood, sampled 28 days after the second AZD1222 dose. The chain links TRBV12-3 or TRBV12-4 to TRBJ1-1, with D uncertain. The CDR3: CASSLVTGAEAFF. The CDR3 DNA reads TGTGCCAGCAGTTTAGTGACGGGAGCTGAAGCTTTCTTT.